The 27 T cell receptor beta chains in this list originate from one sample, sequenced in a study of Graves' ophthalmopathy and Graves' hyperthyroidism. Amplification from RNA transcripts yielded the TCR beta CDR3 regions. First-round RT-PCR employed HTBI primers, with a second-round multiplex PCR after it. Each CDR3 protein gets one entry after TCRdb re-called the multiplex PCR reads with MiXCR. This table has roughly 400,000 distinct CDR3 sequences, 15% appearing once. Sequenced sample: peripheral blood. The source of these receptors is a woman between 18 and 30 years old with stable Graves' hyperthyroidism.

This clonotype was seen ten or more times. V is TRBV6-1 and J is TRBJ1-1; TRBD1 might be the D (5 bases). CDR3 length: 14 amino acids. CDR1 is MNHNS and CDR2 is SASEGT in the germline V gene. Trimming removed 7 bases at V and 1 base at J, with 13 bases between. The CDR3 bases are TGTGCCAGCACCTACAGGTACTCGAACACTGAAGCTTTCTTT. Protein sequence: CASTYRYSNTEAFF.

This clonotype was recorded many times. This chain connects TRBV7-3 to TRBJ2-4; no clear D. The V end lost 8 bases, the J end lost 7 bases, and 15 bases lay between the germline ends. Germline V gene data show CDR1 as SGHTA and CDR2 as FQGTGA. The CDR3 runs to 13 residues. The CDR3 protein is CASSPSAQNIQYF. DNA of the CDR3: TGTGCCAGCTCCCCCTCGGCCCAGAACATTCAGTACTTC.

This clonotype appeared many times. The chain carries TRBV6-1 and TRBJ2-7; possibly TRBD1 for D (6 bases). Deletions cut 6 bases from V and 2 bases from J, with 20 bases between. The CDR3 covers 16 residues. Germline V gene sequence: CDR1 MNHNS, CDR2 SASEGT. The DNA of the CDR3 is TGTGCCAGCAGCCTAGCCCCCGACAGGTATCCCTACGAGCAGTACTTC. Encoded protein: CASSLAPDRYPYEQYF.

This clonotype has only a few counts. The chain couples TRBV6-4 to TRBJ1-1; TRBD1 might be the D (5 bases). V was shortened by 1 base and J by 2 bases, with 20 bases between the two germline ends. CDR1 is MRHNA, CDR2 SNTAGT, per germline. The CDR3 extends over 18 amino acids. The CDR3, as DNA: TGTGCCAGCAGTGACTACCCCGGGACTGCGCAACGCAACACTGAAGCTTTCTTT. This translates into CASSDYPGTAQRNTEAFF.

The rearrangement joins TRBV27 to TRBJ2-5, with a tentative D call TRBD1 (6 bases). V lost 2 bases to trimming and J lost 2 bases, with 9 bases between them. The germline CDR1 and CDR2 sequences are MNHEY and SMNVEV (reference sequence). The CDR3 is made up of 14 amino acids. DNA for the CDR3: TGTGCCAGCAGTTTAAGCAGGGGACAAGAGACCCAGTACTTC. It is translated as CASSLSRGQETQYF.

This clonotype has a count of ten or more. The chain recombines TRBV24-1 with TRBJ1-2, with D perhaps TRBD1 (6 bases). The V and J ends lost 4 bases and 4 bases respectively, with 12 bases between them. Germline V gene sequence: CDR1 KGHDR, CDR2 SFDVKD. This CDR3 has 14 residues. CDR3 region: CATSDRTELYGYTF. The CDR3 region has the DNA TGTGCCACCAGTGACCGGACAGAACTCTATGGCTACACCTTC.

This clonotype was seen many times. The V and J genes are TRBV5-1 and TRBJ2-4; 7 bases are shared with TRBD1. CDR3 size: 14 residues. Germline V gene data show CDR1 as SGHRS and CDR2 as YFSETQ. J gave up 8 bases and V 0 bases, and 5 bases lay outside the gene matches. The CDR3 loop reads CASSLEGGGYIQYF. CDR3 sequence (DNA): TGCGCCAGCAGCTTGGAAGGGGGCGGTTACATTCAGTACTTC.

In its sample, this clonotype was seen many times. DNA for the CDR3: TGCAGCGTTGAACGGGGGACCATGAACACTGAAGCTTTCTTT. This encodes CSVERGTMNTEAFF. This chain uses TRBV29-1 with TRBJ1-1, with a possible D match to TRBD1 (5 bases). The V and J ends lost 2 bases and 0 bases respectively, with 10 bases between them. Germline values: CDR1 SQVTM, CDR2 ANQGSEA. The length of the CDR3 is 14 residues.

This clonotype was seen a handful of times. The chain recombines TRBV7-9 with TRBJ2-7, with D unresolved. Germline CDR1 is SEHNR and CDR2 is FQNEAQ (reference sequence). The CDR3 runs 13 residues. Trimming took off 5 bases at V and 6 bases at J, with 14 bases between the two ends. In DNA, the CDR3 is TGTGCCAGCAGCCCCCACCCCGCCCTCGAGCAGTACTTC. This translates into CASSPHPALEQYF.

The chain joins TRBV20-1 to TRBJ1-2; a weak D match, TRBD1 (5 bases). The germline V and J ends were trimmed by 0 bases and 6 bases, with 20 bases remaining between them. The CDR3 consists of 16 residues. Germline CDR1 and CDR2: DFQATT and SNEGSKA (reference sequence). CDR3 residues: CSARDFGDPVGDGYTF. The CDR3 DNA sequence: TGCAGTGCTAGAGATTTTGGGGACCCGGTAGGGGATGGCTACACCTTC.

This clonotype was picked up many times. The chain joins TRBV9 to TRBJ2-5; D gene ambiguous. Trimming removed 0 bases at V and 5 bases at J, with 5 bases between. Germline-derived CDR1 and CDR2 are SGDLS and YYNGEE. The CDR3 is 12 amino acids. DNA for the CDR3: TGTGCCAGCAGCGTAGATTTCGAGACCCAGTACTTC. Amino acids: CASSVDFETQYF.

This clonotype was recorded at least ten times. The rearrangement joins TRBV2 to TRBJ1-1, with TRBD1 matching 7 bases. The CDR3 spans 14 residues. V gave up 5 bases and J gave up 3 bases; unmatched junction bases: 6. From germline, CDR1 is SNHLY and CDR2 FYNNEI. The CDR3 region is CASSLDRFYTEAFF. The CDR3 coding sequence is TGTGCCAGCAGTCTGGACAGGTTTTACACTGAAGCTTTCTTT. Combining the CDR3 with reference TRBV2 and TRBJ1-1 gives the whole variable domain EPEVTQTPSHQVTQMGQEVILRCVPISNHLYFYWYRQILGQKVEFLVSFYNNEISEKSEIFDDQFSVERPDGSNFTLKIRSTKLEDSAMYFCASSLDRFYTEAFFGQGTRLTVV.

This clonotype was observed a few times. The genes are TRBV7-2 and TRBJ2-5, with 11 bases lining up with TRBD2. With V trimmed by 1 base and J by 1 base, 5 bases remained unmatched. This CDR3 has 17 amino acids. Germline-derived CDR1 and CDR2 are SGHTA and FQGNSA. The CDR3 bases are TGTGCCAGCAGCTTAGGGCTAGCGGGGGGACTCCAAGAGACCCAGTACTTC. It is translated as CASSLGLAGGLQETQYF.

The chain recombines TRBV19 with TRBJ2-2; the D gene is possibly TRBD1 (5 bases). The CDR3 is made up of 15 amino acids. The germline V gene has CDR1 LNHDA and CDR2 SQIVND (reference sequence). Between the trimmed V and J ends, which lost 0 bases and 5 bases, there was a span of 10 bases. CDR3 nucleotides: TGTGCCAGTAGTATAGAGGGCAGGGAAACCGGGGAGCTGTTTTTT. Translation gives CASSIEGRETGELFF.

There are many counts of this clonotype. The chain combines TRBV4-2 with TRBJ1-2, with TRBD1 matching 8 bases. Germline CDR1 and CDR2: LGHNA and YNFKEQ. V dropped 0 bases and J dropped 4; count of bases not matched to a gene: 4. CDR3 length equals 15 residues. The CDR3 region has the DNA TGTGCCAGCAGCCAAGATAAGGGACAGGTCTATGGCTACACCTTC. As protein: CASSQDKGQVYGYTF.

CDR3 nucleotide sequence: TGTGCCAGCAGTTTACTTAGGACAGGGGTCTACCAGCCCCAGCATTTT. This gives the protein CASSLLRTGVYQPQHF. The chain recombines TRBV28 with TRBJ1-5; 9 nucleotides match TRBD1. V was clipped by 2 bases and J by 7 bases; unmatched bases: 9. The germline CDR1 and CDR2 sequences are MDHEN and SYDVKM. The CDR3 runs to 16 residues.

In regard to this clonotype: Relative to the germline gene, one junction end is altered; a read error may explain this. This rearrangement joins TRBV4-1 to TRBJ2-5; D tentatively fits TRBD1 or TRBD2 (5 bases each). In germline, CDR1 is MGHRA, CDR2 YSYEKL. This CDR3 has 15 amino acids. CDR3 residues: CASSQALWGKDTQYF. The DNA for the CDR3 is TGCGCCAGCAGCCAAGCCCTTTGGGGGAAAGATACCCAGTACTTC.

This clonotype was recorded many times. This chain uses TRBV4-1 with TRBJ2-7; D is unresolved. The CDR3 totals 14 residues. The germline CDR1 and CDR2 sequences are MGHRA and YSYEKL. V lost 5 bases to trimming and J lost 2 bases, with 13 bases between them. CDR3: CASSVNSYPYEQYF. For the CDR3, the DNA is TGCGCCAGCAGCGTAAATTCTTATCCCTACGAGCAGTACTTC.

Many counts were recorded for this clonotype. J is TRBJ1-2 and V is TRBV6-1; D uncertain. The CDR3 loop spans 13 amino acids. V lost 6 bases and J lost 4, with 12 bases in between. Germline CDR1 is MNHNS and CDR2 is SASEGT. CDR3 in DNA: TGTGCCAGCAGCTCTGATCAGACCTATGGCTACACCTTC. Its protein product is CASSSDQTYGYTF.

The gene calls are TRBV7-6 and TRBJ1-6; D is uncertain. CDR3 size: 12 residues. Germline loops: CDR1 SGHVS, CDR2 FNYEAQ. V was shortened by 4 bases and J by 10 bases, with 8 bases between the two germline ends. The CDR3 bases are TGTGCCAGCAGCTCCTACTTCTCACCCCTCCACTTT. Its translation: CASSSYFSPLHF.

The chain links TRBV6-1 to TRBJ2-7; D is ambiguous. Trimming removed 6 bases at V and 3 bases at J, with 6 bases between. The CDR3 length is 11 residues. CDR1 and CDR2 from the germline V gene are MNHNS and SASEGT. The CDR3, as DNA: TGTGCCAGCAGACACGACTACGAGCAGTACTTC. Protein: CASRHDYEQYF.

This clonotype appeared many times. The chain couples TRBV12-3 or TRBV12-4 to TRBJ1-5, with 9 bases that match TRBD1. Trimming at V came to 5 bases and at J to 5 bases, leaving 4 bases not matched to a gene. This CDR3 contains 14 residues. CDR3 bases: TGTGCCAGCAGTATCCGGGACAGGGATCAGCCCCAGCATTTT. It yields the protein CASSIRDRDQPQHF.

This clonotype was picked up many times. V usage is TRBV29-1 and J usage is TRBJ2-5; D gene unclear. This CDR3 has 15 residues. The germline gives CDR1 SQVTM, CDR2 ANQGSEA. With 2 bases removed from V and 2 bases from J, the gap between germline ends came to 15 bases. The CDR3: CSVERNTHKQETQYF. The CDR3 bases are TGCAGCGTTGAACGTAACACCCACAAGCAAGAGACCCAGTACTTC. Variable domain in full (rest from reference TRBV29-1 and TRBJ2-5): SAVISQKPSRDICQRGTSLTIQCQVDSQVTMMFWYRQQPGQSLTLIATANQGSEATYESGFVIDKFPISRPNLTFSTLTVSNMSPEDSSIYLCSVERNTHKQETQYFGPGTRLLVL.

The chain recombines TRBV6-5 with TRBJ1-1, with unresolved D. The V gene lost 0 bases and the J gene lost 0 bases, with 8 bases spanning the gap. CDR3 length: 15 amino acids. CDR1 MNHEY and CDR2 SVGAGI come from the germline V gene. CDR3 region: CASSYSKTLNTEAFF. The CDR3, as DNA: TGTGCCAGCAGTTACTCGAAGACTTTGAACACTGAAGCTTTCTTT.

This clonotype was recorded at least ten times. The chain has TRBV11-2 and TRBJ2-5, with D maybe TRBD1 (7 bases). V lost 5 bases and J 7 bases, leaving 17 bases between the germline ends. The germline V gene encodes CDR1 SGHAT and CDR2 FQNNGV. The CDR3 is 14 amino acids. This CDR3 reads CASSLRGETGTQYF. In DNA, the CDR3 is TGTGCCAGCAGCCTCAGGGGGGAGACGGGGACCCAGTACTTC.

This clonotype was counted ten times or more. This rearrangement joins TRBV6-5 to TRBJ1-5; the match to TRBD1 covers 7 bases. V shed 10 bases, J shed 1 base, and the junction held 22 bases outside the gene matches. The CDR3 consists of 19 residues. CDR1 is MNHEY, CDR2 SVGAGI, per germline. CDR3 region: CATAGMKGGTLGSNQPQHF. The CDR3 nucleotides are TGTGCCACCGCAGGGATGAAAGGGGGCACGTTGGGGAGCAATCAGCCCCAGCATTTT.

This clonotype was detected a few times. The genes are TRBV14 and TRBJ2-7; D is unclear. Between the trimmed V and J ends, which lost 5 bases and 4 bases, there was a span of 12 bases. The V gene's germline CDR1 is SGHDN and CDR2 FVKESK. This CDR3 region has 13 residues. The CDR3 spells CASSRANPYEQYF. For the CDR3, the DNA is TGTGCCAGCAGCAGGGCGAACCCGTACGAGCAGTACTTC.